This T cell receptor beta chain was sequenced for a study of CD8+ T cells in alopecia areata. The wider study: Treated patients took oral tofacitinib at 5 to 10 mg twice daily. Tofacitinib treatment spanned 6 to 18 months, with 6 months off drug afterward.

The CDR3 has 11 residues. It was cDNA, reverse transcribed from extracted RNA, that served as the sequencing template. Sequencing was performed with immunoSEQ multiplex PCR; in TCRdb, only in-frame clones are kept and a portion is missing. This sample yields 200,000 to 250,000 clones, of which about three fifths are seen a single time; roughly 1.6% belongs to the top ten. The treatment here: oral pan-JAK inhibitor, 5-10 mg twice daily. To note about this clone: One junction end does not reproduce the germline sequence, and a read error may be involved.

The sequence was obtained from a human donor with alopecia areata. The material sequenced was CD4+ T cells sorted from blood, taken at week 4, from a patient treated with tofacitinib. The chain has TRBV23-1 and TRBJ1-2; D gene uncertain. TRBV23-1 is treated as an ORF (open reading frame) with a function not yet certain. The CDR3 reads CAGSPSLCYTF. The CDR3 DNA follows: TGCGCCGGCAGTCCGAGCCTCTGCTACACCTTC.